The entry below describes one TCR beta chain. Antigen unknown. TCRdb independently ran MiXCR on the 5' RACE reads; one entry per CDR3 protein. The data show approximately 550,000 distinct CDR3 sequences, about a fifth seen once. These data are taken from a study of identical twins. The study's findings and limits: Out-of-frame sharing of TCR alpha in monozygotic twins was underestimated by models.

Germline V lookup: CDR1 MNHEY, CDR2 SMNVEV (reference sequence). V was pared by 2 bases and J by 0 bases, with 14 bases between. CDR3 length: 17 amino acids. This same sample was also taken into another study, of yellow fever vaccine responses in identical twins.

V gene TRBV27 combines with J gene TRBJ2-1; D remains unclear. This clonotype originated in a woman aged 18-29 years in good health. Sequences were obtained from CD4+ T cells sorted from blood. The CDR3 protein is CASSLRVGMSSYNEQFF. CDR3 coding DNA: TGTGCCAGCAGTTTAAGGGTGGGGATGAGCTCCTACAATGAGCAGTTCTTC.